The 20 T cell receptor beta chains given below trace back to one sample, sequenced in a study of blood T cell repertoires in COVID-19 (TCRdb year 2020). The library was made by the immunoSEQ multiplex PCR assay. In TCRdb, the immuneACCESS table is reduced to in-frame sequences with V and J assigned. These tables do not hold every clone; where another copy was compared, an unresolved V gene accounts for under half, and the others remain unexplained. The sample table shows about 76,000 clones, and 80% to 90% are seen once. About a sixth of the sample rests with the top ten. Sequences were obtained from peripheral blood. These receptors were obtained from a woman aged 60-75 years with acute or convalescent COVID-19.

V is TRBV4-3 and J is TRBJ1-1; D uncertain. The V end lost 4 bases, the J end lost 6 bases, and 12 bases lay between the germline ends. Looked up from germline, CDR1 is LGHNA and CDR2 is YSLEER. The CDR3 has 13 residues. In nucleotides, the CDR3 is TGCGCCAGCAGCCCAAACTCGGAGGCTGAAGCTTTCTTT. It is translated as CASSPNSEAEAFF.

On this clone itself: Since no conserved phenylalanine or tryptophan closes the CDR3, a read error is the likely cause. The DNA is omitted, as the CDR3 cannot be located on it reliably, and the CDR3 follows TCRdb's listing. The chain joins TRBV12-3 or TRBV12-4 to TRBJ2-7; the tabulated D call, TRBD1, remains unverified against the DNA. A total of 12 residues make up the CDR3, ends included. The CDR3: CASSWKTGGAEL.

This clone was observed a handful of times. The chain couples TRBV19 to TRBJ1-5, with 8 bases matching TRBD1. The germline V gene has CDR1 LNHDA and CDR2 SQIVND (reference sequence). Losses at the gene ends were 5 bases for V and 8 bases for J; bases not matched to a gene: 8. There are 14 residues in the CDR3. This CDR3 reads CASSPRQGPEPQHF. CDR3 nucleotides: TGTGCCAGTAGTCCCCGACAGGGGCCGGAGCCCCAGCATTTT. The entire variable domain, with the rest obtained from reference TRBV19 and TRBJ1-5, is as follows: DGGITQSPKYLFRKEGQNVTLSCEQNLNHDAMYWYRQDPGQGLRLIYYSQIVNDFQKGDIAEGYSVSREKKESFPLTVTSAQKNPTAFYLCASSPRQGPEPQHFGDGTRLSIL.

The chain carries TRBV5-1 and TRBJ1-1; the D gene is possibly TRBD1 (5 bases). The CDR3 covers 13 residues. Trimming shortened V by 1 base and J by 4 bases, and 8 bases separated the two germline ends. CDR1 is SGHRS, CDR2 YFSETQ, per germline. In DNA form, the CDR3 reads TGCGCCAGCAGCTTGCTCGGGGGCACTGAAGCTTTCTTT. Amino acids: CASSLLGGTEAFF.

This sequence joins TRBV7-9 and TRBJ1-5; a weak D match, TRBD1 (6 bases). The V and J ends lost 2 bases and 0 bases respectively, with 8 bases between them. This CDR3 contains 15 residues. In germline, CDR1 is SEHNR, CDR2 FQNEAQ (reference sequence). The CDR3 DNA reads TGTGCCAGCAGCTTAAGGGGGAGTAGCAATCAGCCCCAGCATTTT. Translation: CASSLRGSSNQPQHF.

The J gene is TRBJ1-4, the V gene TRBV9; D unclear. Trimming took 4 bases from V and 0 from J, leaving 13 bases between them. Germline V gene sequence: CDR1 SGDLS, CDR2 YYNGEE. CDR3 length equals 16 residues. The CDR3 region is CASSPGVAATNEKLFF. For the CDR3, the DNA is TGTGCCAGCAGCCCCGGGGTCGCTGCAACTAATGAAAAACTGTTTTTT.

This chain connects TRBV18 to TRBJ2-5; TRBD1 aligns across 9 bases. The CDR3 contains 15 residues. CDR1 and CDR2 from the germline V gene are KGHSH and LQKENI. V trimming: 3 bases; J trimming: 0 bases; junction bases outside the gene matches: 2. The CDR3 sequence is CASSPGTGYQETQYF. CDR3 bases: TGTGCCAGCTCACCGGGGACAGGGTACCAAGAGACCCAGTACTTC.

The chain recombines TRBV10-2 with TRBJ2-1, with 11 nucleotides matching TRBD2. Losses at the gene ends were 9 bases for V and 3 bases for J; bases not matched to a gene: 7. The germline V gene encodes CDR1 WSHSY and CDR2 SAAADI. The CDR3 runs 15 residues. The CDR3 DNA sequence: TGCGCCAGTTCCTTAGCGGGGGGGAACTACAATGAGCAGTTCTTC. Encoded protein: CASSLAGGNYNEQFF.

The CDR3 here is CASSQVGTGGNYGYTF. Written as DNA, the CDR3 is TGCGCCAGCAGCCAAGTGGGGACAGGGGGTAACTATGGCTACACCTTC. The chain uses TRBV4-3 and TRBJ1-2; TRBD1 matches at 11 bases. The ends lost 1 base at V and 1 base at J; junction bases unmatched: 2. Germline assignment: CDR1 LGHNA and CDR2 YSLEER. The CDR3 length is 16 residues.

The V call is TRBV5-1, the J call TRBJ1-1; 7 bases align to TRBD1. The trim removed 4 bases at V and 1 base at J, leaving 4 bases unmatched. Germline V gives CDR1 SGHRS, CDR2 YFSETQ. This CDR3 is 14 amino acids long. As DNA, the CDR3 is TGCGCCAGCAGCACCTACAGGGGGAACACTGAAGCTTTCTTT. This gives the protein CASSTYRGNTEAFF.

The genes are TRBV27 and TRBJ1-5; the D gene is possibly TRBD1 (5 bases). CDR1 and CDR2 from the germline V gene are MNHEY and SMNVEV (reference sequence). This CDR3 is 15 amino acids long. Trimming shortened V by 6 bases and J by 5 bases, and 17 bases separated the two germline ends. CDR3 coding DNA: TGTGCCAGCAGCCGGTCGGTCAGGGCGGATCAGCCCCAGCATTTT. It yields the protein CASSRSVRADQPQHF.

The CDR3 DNA is TGCGCCAGCAGCTACAAAACTGGCGGGGGACTCACAGATACGCAGTATTTT. Translated, it gives CASSYKTGGGLTDTQYF. V is TRBV5-1 and J is TRBJ2-3; TRBD2 aligns across 7 bases. After removal of 3 bases from V and 2 bases from J, the junction contained 12 bases not matched to a gene. This CDR3 has 17 amino acids. Germline CDR1 SGHRS, CDR2 YFSETQ. Full variable domain (rest looked up from reference TRBV5-1 and TRBJ2-3): KAGVTQTPRYLIKTRGQQVTLSCSPISGHRSVSWYQQTPGQGLQFLFEYFSETQRNKGNFPGRFSGRQFSNSRSEMNVSTLELGDSALYLCASSYKTGGGLTDTQYFGPGTRLTVL.

This rearrangement joins TRBV5-5 to TRBJ2-6; D might be TRBD1 (5 bases). Germline CDR1 is SGHKS and CDR2 is YYEKEE (reference sequence). Trimming stripped 6 bases from V and 0 bases from J, with 10 bases between. The CDR3 has 15 residues. DNA for the CDR3: TGTGCCAGCACGACAGTACCCTCTGGGGCCAACGTCCTGACTTTC. Its translation: CASTTVPSGANVLTF. The variable domain in full, with the rest retrieved from reference TRBV5-5 and TRBJ2-6, is DAGVTQSPTHLIKTRGQQVTLRCSPISGHKSVSWYQQVLGQGPQFIFQYYEKEERGRGNFPDRFSARQFPNYSSELNVNALLLGDSALYLCASTTVPSGANVLTFGAGSRLTVL.

This clone has at least ten counts. The chain has TRBV9 and TRBJ1-6; 9 bases line up with TRBD1. V gave up 4 bases and J gave up 8 bases; unmatched junction bases: 4. This CDR3 is 14 amino acids long. Looked up from germline, CDR1 is SGDLS and CDR2 is YYNGEE. The CDR3 loop is CASSTRQGDSPLHF. Written as DNA, the CDR3 is TGTGCCAGCAGCACGCGACAGGGGGATTCACCCCTCCACTTT. Together with reference TRBV9 and TRBJ1-6, the CDR3 gives the full variable domain: DSGVTQTPKHLITATGQRVTLRCSPRSGDLSVYWYQQSLDQGLQFLIQYYNGEERAKGNILERFSAQQFPDLHSELNLSSLELGDSALYFCASSTRQGDSPLHFGNGTRLTVT.

V is TRBV18 and J is TRBJ2-7; D is unresolved. This CDR3 is built from 14 residues. The germline V gene has CDR1 KGHSH and CDR2 LQKENI. V lost 2 bases and J lost 0, with 8 bases in between. CDR3 protein: CASSPGLSSYEQYF. Here the CDR3 DNA reads TGTGCCAGCTCACCAGGGCTCAGCTCCTACGAGCAGTACTTC.

Only a few counts were recorded for this clone. This chain connects TRBV7-8 to TRBJ2-5, with 8 positions matching TRBD1. The J segment lost 4 bases and the V segment lost 5 bases, leaving 6 bases of the junction unmatched. CDR3 length: 14 residues. The germline V gene encodes CDR1 SGHVS and CDR2 FQNEAQ. In DNA, the CDR3 is TGTGCCAGCAGCCCGGGACAGGTGACAGAGACCCAGTACTTC. Translating gives CASSPGQVTETQYF.

CDR3 DNA sequence: TGTGCCAGCAGTTACTCGCAACGATGGGGGGGCGCGACTGAAGCTTTCTTT. Translating gives CASSYSQRWGGATEAFF. The chain uses TRBV6-2 or TRBV6-3 and TRBJ1-1, with D perhaps matching TRBD1 (6 bases). CDR1 and CDR2 from the germline V gene are MNHEY and SVGEGT. Trimming removed 0 bases from V and 5 bases from J, with 19 bases in between. The CDR3 runs to 17 residues.

This clone has a handful of counts. The chain uses TRBV7-9 and TRBJ2-3; 7 bases fit TRBD2. This CDR3 spans 15 amino acids. The germline gives CDR1 SEHNR, CDR2 FQNEAQ (reference sequence). Germline trimming cut 4 bases from V and 6 bases from J; bases unmatched to any gene: 10. The CDR3 coding sequence is TGTGCCAGCAGCTACGGACTAGTCCTAACGGATACGCAGTATTTT. Its translation: CASSYGLVLTDTQYF.

V gene TRBV6-5 combines with J gene TRBJ1-4; the D gene is possibly TRBD1 (5 bases). The CDR3 runs to 12 residues. Trimming stripped 7 bases from V and 10 bases from J, with 13 bases between. Per germline, CDR1 MNHEY and CDR2 SVGAGI. The CDR3 nucleotides are TGTGCCAGCACCCCAGGCGACAGAAAACTGTTTTTT. As protein: CASTPGDRKLFF.

The CDR3 bases are TGTGCCAGCAGCTCCCAGGGGATCGACTATGGCTACACCTTC. This codes for CASSSQGIDYGYTF. The chain uses TRBV7-9 and TRBJ1-2, with D possibly TRBD1 on 6 matching bases. CDR3 length equals 14 residues. Germline CDR1 reads SEHNR; CDR2 reads FQNEAQ (reference sequence). V was clipped by 4 bases and J by 3 bases, with 12 bases between them.